The T cell receptor beta chain under discussion was sequenced for a study of OX40 agonist ivuxolimab in advanced cancers. General study findings and limits: On average, CD8+ T cells had more expanded clones than CD4+.

Here immunoSEQ multiplex PCR was the method, and the copy in TCRdb shows in-frame clones only, minus some. Of approximately 41,000 clones listed, around nine tenths are singletons. Peripheral blood came from all dose cohorts at three timepoints. A word on this clone: Its antigen remains unidentified.

The clonotype comes from an adult with an advanced solid tumor such as melanoma, head and neck, liver or kidney cancer. The sequenced sample was CD4+ or CD8+ T cells sorted from blood, obtained in a trial of the OX40 agonist ivuxolimab.

The CDR3 sequence is CASSRNSNQPQHF. CDR3 sequence (DNA): TGTGCCAGCAGCAGAAATAGCAATCAGCCCCAGCATTTT. The chain is built from TRBV5-6 and TRBJ1-5; no definite D call. CDR1 is SGHDT and CDR2 is YYEEEE in the germline V gene. V lost 4 bases, J lost 0 bases, and 5 bases lay in between. The CDR3 length is 13 residues.